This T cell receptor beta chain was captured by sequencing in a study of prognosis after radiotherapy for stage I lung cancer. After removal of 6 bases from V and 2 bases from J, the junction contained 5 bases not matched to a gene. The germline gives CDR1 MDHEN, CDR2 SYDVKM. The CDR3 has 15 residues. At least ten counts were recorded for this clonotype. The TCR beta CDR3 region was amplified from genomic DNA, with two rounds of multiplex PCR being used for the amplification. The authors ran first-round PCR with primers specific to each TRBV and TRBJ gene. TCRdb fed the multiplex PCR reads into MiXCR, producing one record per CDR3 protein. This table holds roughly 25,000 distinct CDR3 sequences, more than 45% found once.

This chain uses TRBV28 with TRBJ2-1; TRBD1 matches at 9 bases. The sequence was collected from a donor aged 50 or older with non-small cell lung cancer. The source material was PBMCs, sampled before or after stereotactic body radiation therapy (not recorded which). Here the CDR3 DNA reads TGTGCCAGCAGGGGGGGACAGGGCGCCTACAATGAGCAGTTCTTC. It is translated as CASRGGQGAYNEQFF.